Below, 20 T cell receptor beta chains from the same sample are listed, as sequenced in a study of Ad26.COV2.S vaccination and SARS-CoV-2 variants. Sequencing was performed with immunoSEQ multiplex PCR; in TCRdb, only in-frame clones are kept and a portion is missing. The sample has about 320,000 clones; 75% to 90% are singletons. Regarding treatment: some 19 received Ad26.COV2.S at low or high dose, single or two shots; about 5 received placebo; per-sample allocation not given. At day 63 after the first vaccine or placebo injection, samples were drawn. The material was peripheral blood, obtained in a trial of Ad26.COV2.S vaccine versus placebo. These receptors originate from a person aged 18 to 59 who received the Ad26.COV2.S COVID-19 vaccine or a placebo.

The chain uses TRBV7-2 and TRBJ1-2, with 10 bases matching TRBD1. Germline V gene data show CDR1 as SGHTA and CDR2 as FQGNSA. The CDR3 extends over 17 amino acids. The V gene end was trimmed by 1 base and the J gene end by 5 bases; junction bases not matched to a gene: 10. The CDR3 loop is CASSLVLLPGQGYGYTF. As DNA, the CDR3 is TGTGCCAGCAGCTTAGTCTTACTGCCGGGACAGGGGTATGGCTACACCTTC.

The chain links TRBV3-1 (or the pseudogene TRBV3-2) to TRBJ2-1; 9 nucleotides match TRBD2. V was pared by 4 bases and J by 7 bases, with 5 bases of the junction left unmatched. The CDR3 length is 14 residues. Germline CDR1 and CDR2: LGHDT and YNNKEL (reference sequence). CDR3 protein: CASSLAGALNEQFF. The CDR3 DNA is TGTGCCAGCAGCCTAGCGGGAGCCTTGAATGAGCAGTTCTTC.

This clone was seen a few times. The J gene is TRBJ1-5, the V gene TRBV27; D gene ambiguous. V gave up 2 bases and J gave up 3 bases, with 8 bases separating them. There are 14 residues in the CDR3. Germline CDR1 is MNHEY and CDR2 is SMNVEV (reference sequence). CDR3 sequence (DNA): TGTGCCAGCAGTTTAAGGCAGTCCAATCAGCCCCAGCATTTT. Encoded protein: CASSLRQSNQPQHF.

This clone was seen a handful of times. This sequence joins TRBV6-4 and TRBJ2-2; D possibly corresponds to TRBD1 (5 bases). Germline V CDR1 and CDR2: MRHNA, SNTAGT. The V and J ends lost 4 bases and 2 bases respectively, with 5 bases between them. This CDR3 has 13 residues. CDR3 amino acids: CASSGTNTGELFF. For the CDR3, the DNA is TGTGCCAGCAGTGGGACAAACACCGGGGAGCTGTTTTTT.

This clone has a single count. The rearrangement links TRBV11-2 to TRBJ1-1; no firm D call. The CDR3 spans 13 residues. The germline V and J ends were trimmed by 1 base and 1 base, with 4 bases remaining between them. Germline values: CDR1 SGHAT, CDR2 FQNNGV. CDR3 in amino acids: CASSLGRNTEAFF. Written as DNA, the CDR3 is TGTGCCAGCAGCTTAGGACGGAACACTGAAGCTTTCTTT.

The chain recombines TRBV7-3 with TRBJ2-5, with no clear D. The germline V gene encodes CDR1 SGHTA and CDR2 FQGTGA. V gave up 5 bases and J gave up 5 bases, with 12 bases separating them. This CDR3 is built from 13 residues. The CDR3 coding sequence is TGTGCCAGCAGCCCCGCCCTTTGGGAGACCCAGTACTTC. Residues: CASSPALWETQYF.

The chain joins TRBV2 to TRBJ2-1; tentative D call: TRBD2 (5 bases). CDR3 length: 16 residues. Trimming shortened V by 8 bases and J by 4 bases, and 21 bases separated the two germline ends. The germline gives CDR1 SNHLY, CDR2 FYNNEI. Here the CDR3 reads CASAQSGLSGYNEQFF. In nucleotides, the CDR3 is TGTGCCAGCGCTCAGTCTGGACTCTCGGGGTACAATGAGCAGTTCTTC.

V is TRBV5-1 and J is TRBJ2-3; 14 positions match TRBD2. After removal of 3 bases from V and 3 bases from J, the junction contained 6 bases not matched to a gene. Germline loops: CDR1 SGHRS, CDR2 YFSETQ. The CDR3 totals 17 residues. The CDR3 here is CASSSGLAGVKTDTQYF. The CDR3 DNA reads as TGCGCCAGCAGCTCGGGACTAGCGGGAGTGAAAACAGATACGCAGTATTTT.

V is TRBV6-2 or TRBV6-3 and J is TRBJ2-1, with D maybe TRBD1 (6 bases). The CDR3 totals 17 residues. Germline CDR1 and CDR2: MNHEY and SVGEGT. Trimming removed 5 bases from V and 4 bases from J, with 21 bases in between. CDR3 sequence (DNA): TGTGCCAGCAGTCCCAAAGGCACGGGGACACATTACAATGAGCAGTTCTTC. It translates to CASSPKGTGTHYNEQFF.

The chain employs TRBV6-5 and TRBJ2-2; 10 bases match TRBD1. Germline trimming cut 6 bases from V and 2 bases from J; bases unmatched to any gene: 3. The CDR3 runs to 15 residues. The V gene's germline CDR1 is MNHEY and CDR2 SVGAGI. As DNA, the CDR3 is TGTGCCAGCAGCGACAGGGGGCGAAACACCGGGGAGCTGTTTTTT. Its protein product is CASSDRGRNTGELFF.

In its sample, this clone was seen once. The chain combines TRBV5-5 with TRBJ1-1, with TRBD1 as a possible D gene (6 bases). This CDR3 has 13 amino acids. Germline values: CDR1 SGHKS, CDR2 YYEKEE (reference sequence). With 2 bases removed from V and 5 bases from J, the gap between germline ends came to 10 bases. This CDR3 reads CASSFTGATEAFF. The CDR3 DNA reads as TGTGCCAGCAGCTTTACGGGGGCTACTGAAGCTTTCTTT.

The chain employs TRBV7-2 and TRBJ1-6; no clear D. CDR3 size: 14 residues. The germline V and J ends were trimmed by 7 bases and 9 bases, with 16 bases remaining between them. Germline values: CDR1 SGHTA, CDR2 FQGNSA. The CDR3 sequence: CASTLERIGSPLHF. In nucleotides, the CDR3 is TGTGCCAGCACCCTAGAGAGGATTGGTTCACCCCTCCACTTT.

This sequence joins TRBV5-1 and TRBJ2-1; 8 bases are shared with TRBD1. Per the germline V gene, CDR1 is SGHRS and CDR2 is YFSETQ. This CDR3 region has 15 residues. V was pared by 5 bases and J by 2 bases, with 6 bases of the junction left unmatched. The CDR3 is CASSLGQGPYNEQFF. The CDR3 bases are TGCGCCAGCAGTCTTGGACAGGGTCCCTACAATGAGCAGTTCTTC. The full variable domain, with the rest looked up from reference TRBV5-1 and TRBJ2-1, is KAGVTQTPRYLIKTRGQQVTLSCSPISGHRSVSWYQQTPGQGLQFLFEYFSETQRNKGNFPGRFSGRQFSNSRSEMNVSTLELGDSALYLCASSLGQGPYNEQFFGPGTRLTVL.

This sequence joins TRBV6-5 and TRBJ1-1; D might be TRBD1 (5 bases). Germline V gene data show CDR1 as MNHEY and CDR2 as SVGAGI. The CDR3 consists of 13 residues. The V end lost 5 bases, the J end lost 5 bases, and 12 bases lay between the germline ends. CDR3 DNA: TGTGCCAGCAGTCTTGGATGGGGGACTGAAGCTTTCTTT. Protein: CASSLGWGTEAFF.

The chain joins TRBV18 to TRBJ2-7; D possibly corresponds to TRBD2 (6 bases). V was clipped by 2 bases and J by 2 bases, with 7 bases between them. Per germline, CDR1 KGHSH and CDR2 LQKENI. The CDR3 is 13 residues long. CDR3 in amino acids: CASSPGRTYEQYV. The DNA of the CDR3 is TGTGCCAGCTCACCAGGGAGGACCTACGAGCAGTACGTC.

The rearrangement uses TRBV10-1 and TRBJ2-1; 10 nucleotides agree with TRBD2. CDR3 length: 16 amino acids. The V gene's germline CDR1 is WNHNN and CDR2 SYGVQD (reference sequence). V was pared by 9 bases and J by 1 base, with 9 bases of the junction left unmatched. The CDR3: CASSKTTSGSYNEQFF. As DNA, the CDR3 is TGCGCCAGTTCCAAAACGACTAGCGGGTCCTACAATGAGCAGTTCTTC.

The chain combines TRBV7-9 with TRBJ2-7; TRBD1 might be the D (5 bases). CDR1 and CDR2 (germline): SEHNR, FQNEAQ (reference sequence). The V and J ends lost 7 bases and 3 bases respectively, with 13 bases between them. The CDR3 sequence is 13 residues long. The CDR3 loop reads CASNQGNRYEQYF. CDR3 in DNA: TGTGCCAGCAACCAGGGAAATCGCTACGAGCAGTACTTC.

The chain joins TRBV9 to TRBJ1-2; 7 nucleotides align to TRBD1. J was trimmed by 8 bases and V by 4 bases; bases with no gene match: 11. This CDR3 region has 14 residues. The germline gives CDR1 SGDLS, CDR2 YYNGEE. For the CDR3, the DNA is TGTGCCAGCAGCTTTGGACAGGCCTGGGTAGGCTACACCTTC. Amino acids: CASSFGQAWVGYTF.

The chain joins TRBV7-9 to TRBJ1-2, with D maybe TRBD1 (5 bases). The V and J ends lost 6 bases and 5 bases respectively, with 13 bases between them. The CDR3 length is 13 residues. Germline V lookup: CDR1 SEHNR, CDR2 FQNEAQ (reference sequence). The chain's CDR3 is CASRSLQDYGYTF. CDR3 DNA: TGTGCCAGCAGGTCTCTACAGGATTATGGCTACACCTTC.

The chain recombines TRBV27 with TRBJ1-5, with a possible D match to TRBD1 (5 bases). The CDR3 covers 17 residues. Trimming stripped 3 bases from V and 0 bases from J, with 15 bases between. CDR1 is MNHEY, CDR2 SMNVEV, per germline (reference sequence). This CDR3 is CASSFLTGWVSNQPQHF. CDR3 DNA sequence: TGTGCCAGCAGTTTCCTCACAGGATGGGTTAGCAATCAGCCCCAGCATTTT.